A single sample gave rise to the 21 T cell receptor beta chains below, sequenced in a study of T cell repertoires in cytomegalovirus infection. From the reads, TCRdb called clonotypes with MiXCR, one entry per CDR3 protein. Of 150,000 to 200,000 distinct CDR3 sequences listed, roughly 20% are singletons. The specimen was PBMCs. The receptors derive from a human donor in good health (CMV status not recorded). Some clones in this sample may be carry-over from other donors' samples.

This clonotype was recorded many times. The DNA for the CDR3 is TGTGCCAGCAGCTTAGAGGTAGGGACTGAAGCTTTCTTT. Translating it yields CASSLEVGTEAFF. The rearrangement joins TRBV7-6 to TRBJ1-1; no reliable D call. Germline lookup yields CDR1 SGHVS and CDR2 FNYEAQ. This CDR3 comprises 13 residues. Trimming left V 1 base short and J 5 bases short, with 8 bases between.

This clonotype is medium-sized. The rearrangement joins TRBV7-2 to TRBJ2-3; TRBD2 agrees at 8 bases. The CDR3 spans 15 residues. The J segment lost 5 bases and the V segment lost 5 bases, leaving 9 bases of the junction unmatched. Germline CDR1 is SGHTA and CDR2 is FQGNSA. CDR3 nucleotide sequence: TGTGCCAGCAGCAGGGATGCGGGGGGCAAAGATACGCAGTATTTT. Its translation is CASSRDAGGKDTQYF.

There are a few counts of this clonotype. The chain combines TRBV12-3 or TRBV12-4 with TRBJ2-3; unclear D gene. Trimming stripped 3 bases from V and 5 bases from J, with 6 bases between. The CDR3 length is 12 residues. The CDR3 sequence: CASSFFRDTQYF. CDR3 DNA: TGTGCCAGCAGTTTTTTTCGAGATACGCAGTATTTT.

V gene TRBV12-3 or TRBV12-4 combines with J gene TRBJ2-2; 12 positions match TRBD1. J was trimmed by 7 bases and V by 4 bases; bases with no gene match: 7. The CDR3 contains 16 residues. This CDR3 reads CASSSGTGGLSGELFF. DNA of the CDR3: TGTGCCAGCAGTTCCGGGACAGGGGGCTTAAGCGGGGAGCTGTTTTTT.

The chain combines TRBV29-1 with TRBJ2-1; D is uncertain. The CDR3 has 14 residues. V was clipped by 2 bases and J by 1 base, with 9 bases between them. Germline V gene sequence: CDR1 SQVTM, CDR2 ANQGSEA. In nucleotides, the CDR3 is TGCAGCGTTGAACCAGAAACTTCCTACAATGAGCAGTTCTTC. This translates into CSVEPETSYNEQFF.

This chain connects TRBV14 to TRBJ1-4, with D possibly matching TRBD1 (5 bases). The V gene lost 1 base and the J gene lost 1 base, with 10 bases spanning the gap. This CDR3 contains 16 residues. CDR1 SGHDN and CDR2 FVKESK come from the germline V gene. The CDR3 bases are TGTGCCAGCAGCCAAGTTCGGGGGTTAACTAATGAAAAACTGTTTTTT. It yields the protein CASSQVRGLTNEKLFF.

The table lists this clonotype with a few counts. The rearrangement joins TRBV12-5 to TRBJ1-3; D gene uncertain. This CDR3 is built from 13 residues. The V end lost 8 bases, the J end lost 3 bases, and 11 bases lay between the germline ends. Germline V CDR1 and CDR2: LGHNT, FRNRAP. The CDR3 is CASLDALGNTIYF. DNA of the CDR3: TGTGCTAGTTTGGATGCTCTTGGAAACACCATATATTTT.

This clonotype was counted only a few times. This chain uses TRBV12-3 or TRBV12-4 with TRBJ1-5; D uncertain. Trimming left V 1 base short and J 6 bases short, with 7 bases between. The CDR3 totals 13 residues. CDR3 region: CASSLGAVQPQHF. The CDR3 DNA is TGTGCCAGCAGTTTAGGGGCAGTTCAGCCCCAGCATTTT.

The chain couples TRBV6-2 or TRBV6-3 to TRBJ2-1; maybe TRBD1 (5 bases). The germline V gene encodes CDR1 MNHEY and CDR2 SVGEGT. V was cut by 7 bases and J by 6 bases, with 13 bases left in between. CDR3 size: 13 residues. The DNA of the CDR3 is TGTGCCAGCAAGGGGTCGGGCGGCAATGAGCAGTTCTTC. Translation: CASKGSGGNEQFF.

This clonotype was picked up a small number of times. CDR3 sequence reads: CASSPGGIRDSLYNEQFF. For the CDR3, the DNA is TGTGCCAGCAGCCCAGGCGGGATCCGGGACAGCCTCTACAATGAGCAGTTCTTC. The chain links TRBV3-1 to TRBJ2-1; D is possibly TRBD1 (7 bases). The CDR3 is made up of 18 amino acids. The V gene's germline CDR1 is LGHDT and CDR2 YNNKEL (reference sequence). V dropped 4 bases and J dropped 3 bases, with 22 bases sitting between them.

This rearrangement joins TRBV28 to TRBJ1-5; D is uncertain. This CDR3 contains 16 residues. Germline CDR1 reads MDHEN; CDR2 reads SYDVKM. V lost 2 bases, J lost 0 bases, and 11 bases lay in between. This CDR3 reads CASSLLRGNSNQPQHF. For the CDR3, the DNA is TGTGCCAGCAGTTTACTCCGGGGTAATAGCAATCAGCCCCAGCATTTT.

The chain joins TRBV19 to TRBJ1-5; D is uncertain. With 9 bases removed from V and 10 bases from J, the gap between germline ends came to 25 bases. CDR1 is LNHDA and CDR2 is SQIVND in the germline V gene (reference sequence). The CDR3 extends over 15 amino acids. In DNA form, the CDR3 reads TGTGCCAGAAGTTCCCCAAATGTAGTAGCGGGTCCCCAGCATTTT. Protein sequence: CARSSPNVVAGPQHF.

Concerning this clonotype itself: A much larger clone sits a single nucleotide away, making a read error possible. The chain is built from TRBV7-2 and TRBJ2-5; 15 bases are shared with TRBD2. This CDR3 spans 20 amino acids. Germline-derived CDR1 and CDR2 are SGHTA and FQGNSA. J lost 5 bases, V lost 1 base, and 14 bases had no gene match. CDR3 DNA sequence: TGTGCCAGCAGCTTAGGGGGACTAGCGGGGGGCCCTCTAAAGGGGGAGACCCAGTACTTC. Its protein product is CASSLGGLAGGPLKGETQYF.

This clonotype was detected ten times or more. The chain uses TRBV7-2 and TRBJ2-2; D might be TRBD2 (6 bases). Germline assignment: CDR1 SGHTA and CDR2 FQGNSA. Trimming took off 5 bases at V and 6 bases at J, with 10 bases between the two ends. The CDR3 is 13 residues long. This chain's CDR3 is CASSRPGAGELFF. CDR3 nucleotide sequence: TGTGCCAGCAGCCGTCCGGGGGCCGGGGAGCTGTTTTTT.

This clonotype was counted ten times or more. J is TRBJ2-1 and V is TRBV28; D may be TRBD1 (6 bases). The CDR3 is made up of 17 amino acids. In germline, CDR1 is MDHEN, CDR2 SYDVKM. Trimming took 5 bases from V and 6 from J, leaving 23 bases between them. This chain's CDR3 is CASSPILQGGLGNEQFF. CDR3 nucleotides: TGTGCCAGCAGTCCTATCTTACAGGGCGGATTGGGCAATGAGCAGTTCTTC.

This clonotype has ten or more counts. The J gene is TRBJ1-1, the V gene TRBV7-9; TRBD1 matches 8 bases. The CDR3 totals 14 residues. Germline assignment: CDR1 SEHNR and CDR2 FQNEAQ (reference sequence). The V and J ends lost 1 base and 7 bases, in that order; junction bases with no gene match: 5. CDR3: CASSLEGGQGEAFF. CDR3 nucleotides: TGTGCCAGCAGCTTAGAGGGAGGACAGGGTGAAGCTTTCTTT.

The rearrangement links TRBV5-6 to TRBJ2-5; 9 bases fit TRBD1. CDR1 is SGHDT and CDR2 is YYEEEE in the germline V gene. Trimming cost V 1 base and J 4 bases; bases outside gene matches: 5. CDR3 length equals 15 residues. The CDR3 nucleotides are TGTGCCAGCAGCTTGCTTTTGGGACAGGGAGAGACCCAGTACTTC. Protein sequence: CASSLLLGQGETQYF.

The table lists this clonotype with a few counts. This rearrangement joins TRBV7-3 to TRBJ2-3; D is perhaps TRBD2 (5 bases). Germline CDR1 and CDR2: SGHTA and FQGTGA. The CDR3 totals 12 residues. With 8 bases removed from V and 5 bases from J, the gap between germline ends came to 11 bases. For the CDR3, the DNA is TGTGCCAGCCGGGGTGGTGGAGATACGCAGTATTTT. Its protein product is CASRGGGDTQYF. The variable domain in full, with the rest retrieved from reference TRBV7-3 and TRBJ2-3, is GAGVSQTPSNKVTEKGKYVELRCDPISGHTALYWYRQSLGQGPEFLIYFQGTGAADDSGLPNDRFFAVRPEGSVSTLKIQRTERGDSAVYLCASRGGGDTQYFGPGTRLTVL.

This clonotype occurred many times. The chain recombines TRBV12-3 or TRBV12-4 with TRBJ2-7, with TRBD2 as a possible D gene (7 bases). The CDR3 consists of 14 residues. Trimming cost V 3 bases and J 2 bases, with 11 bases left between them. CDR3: CASSFGGGPYEQYF. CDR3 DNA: TGTGCCAGCAGTTTTGGGGGGGGGCCCTACGAGCAGTACTTC.

This CDR3 reads CSALGPEYQETQYF. CDR3 sequence (DNA): TGCAGTGCCCTGGGGCCCGAATATCAAGAGACCCAGTACTTC. The chain employs TRBV20-1 and TRBJ2-5, with a weak D call TRBD1 (5 bases). V lost 6 bases and J 2 bases, leaving 16 bases between the germline ends. CDR1 DFQATT and CDR2 SNEGSKA come from the germline V gene (reference sequence). The length of the CDR3 is 14 residues.

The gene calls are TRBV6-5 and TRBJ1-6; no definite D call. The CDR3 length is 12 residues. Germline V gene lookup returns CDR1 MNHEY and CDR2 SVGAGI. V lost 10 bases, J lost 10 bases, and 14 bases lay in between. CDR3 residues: CATRSRASPLHF. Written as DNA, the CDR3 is TGTGCCACCAGGAGTCGGGCCTCACCCCTCCACTTT.